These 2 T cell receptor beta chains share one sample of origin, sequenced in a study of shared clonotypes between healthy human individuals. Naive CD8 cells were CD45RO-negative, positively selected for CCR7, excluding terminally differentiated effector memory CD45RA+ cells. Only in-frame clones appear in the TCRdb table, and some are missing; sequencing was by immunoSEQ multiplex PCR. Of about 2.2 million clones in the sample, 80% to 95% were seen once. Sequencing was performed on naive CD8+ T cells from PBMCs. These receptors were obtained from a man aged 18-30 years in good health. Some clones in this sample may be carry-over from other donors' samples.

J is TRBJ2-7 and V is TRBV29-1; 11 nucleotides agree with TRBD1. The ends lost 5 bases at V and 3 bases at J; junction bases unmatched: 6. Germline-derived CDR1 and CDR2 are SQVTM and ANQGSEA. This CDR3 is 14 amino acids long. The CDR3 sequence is CSVRPGTGGYEQYF. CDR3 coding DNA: TGCAGCGTTCGCCCCGGGACAGGGGGCTACGAGCAGTACTTC.

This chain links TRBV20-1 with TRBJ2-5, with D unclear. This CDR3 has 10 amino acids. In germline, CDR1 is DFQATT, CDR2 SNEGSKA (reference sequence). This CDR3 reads CSAQRETQYF. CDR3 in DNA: TGCAGCGCTCAACGAGAGACCCAGTACTTC.